Shown below are 31 T cell receptor beta chains from a single sample sequenced in a study of blood T cell repertoires in COVID-19 (TCRdb year 2020). Libraries were built with the immunoSEQ multiplex PCR assay. TCRdb retrieved this table from immuneACCESS and kept in-frame rearrangements only. Not all clones are present; in checked studies, unresolved V genes account for under half, and no reason is known for the remainder. The sample has about 180,000 clones on record, approximately 79% of them singletons. Roughly 28% of the sample lies in the top ten. The sequenced sample consisted of peripheral blood. These receptors originate from a woman in her seventies with acute or convalescent COVID-19.

The V and J genes are TRBV23-1 and TRBJ1-2, with D possibly TRBD1 on 5 matching bases. TRBV23-1 is an open reading frame whose function is uncertain. Trimming took 0 bases from V and 0 from J, leaving 11 bases between them. CDR3 length equals 16 residues. The CDR3 nucleotides read TGCGCCAGCAGTCAATCGGAGGGGCCGGCTAACTATGGCTACACCTTC. It translates to CASSQSEGPANYGYTF.

The CDR3: CASSSQGASNQPQHF. CDR3 coding DNA: TGCGCCAGCAGTTCACAGGGCGCGAGCAATCAGCCCCAGCATTTT. This chain uses TRBV5-1 with TRBJ1-5; perhaps TRBD1 as D (6 bases). The germline V gene has CDR1 SGHRS and CDR2 YFSETQ. V lost 5 bases, J lost 1 base, and 13 bases lay in between. The CDR3 runs to 15 residues. Variable domain in full (rest from reference TRBV5-1 and TRBJ1-5): KAGVTQTPRYLIKTRGQQVTLSCSPISGHRSVSWYQQTPGQGLQFLFEYFSETQRNKGNFPGRFSGRQFSNSRSEMNVSTLELGDSALYLCASSSQGASNQPQHFGDGTRLSIL.

V usage is TRBV19 and J usage is TRBJ1-5; maybe TRBD1 (5 bases). The V and J ends lost 3 bases and 4 bases respectively, with 10 bases between them. The CDR3 sequence is 14 residues long. CDR1 and CDR2 (germline): LNHDA, SQIVND (reference sequence). Here the CDR3 reads CASSIAGGNQPQHF. The CDR3 DNA reads as TGTGCCAGTAGTATTGCGGGGGGTAATCAGCCCCAGCATTTT.

The chain has TRBV18 and TRBJ2-1; TRBD1 aligns across 9 bases. The CDR3 is 15 amino acids. Germline-derived CDR1 and CDR2 are KGHSH and LQKENI. V lost 6 bases to trimming and J lost 4 bases; unmatched junction nucleotides: 7. The CDR3 sequence: CASSLRTGDYNEQFF. In DNA, the CDR3 is TGTGCCAGCTCCCTTAGGACAGGGGATTACAATGAGCAGTTCTTC.

The chain recombines TRBV2 with TRBJ2-6; a weak D match, TRBD2 (7 bases). The CDR3 loop spans 18 amino acids. The ends were cut back, 6 bases at V and 1 base at J, with 19 bases in the middle. Germline V lookup: CDR1 SNHLY, CDR2 FYNNEI. The CDR3 DNA reads TGTGCCAGCAGGGAGGCCGGGGGGCTGCTTTCTGGGGCCAACGTCCTGACTTTC. It encodes CASREAGGLLSGANVLTF.

The chain has TRBV6-5 and TRBJ2-2; TRBD2 aligns across 9 bases. The junction had 4 bases not matched to a gene; V was cut back by 0 bases and J by 5 bases. This CDR3 contains 16 residues. The germline CDR1 and CDR2 sequences are MNHEY and SVGAGI. This CDR3 reads CASSYSGLAGTGELFF. The CDR3 DNA follows: TGTGCCAGCAGTTACTCGGGTCTAGCGGGAACCGGGGAGCTGTTTTTT.

This chain connects TRBV7-2 to TRBJ2-1; TRBD2 agrees at 9 bases. The CDR3 spans 15 residues. Germline assignment: CDR1 SGHTA and CDR2 FQGNSA. V shed 1 base and J 3 bases; nucleotides not matched to a gene: 1. In DNA, the CDR3 is TGTGCCAGCAGCTTAGATAGCGGGAGCTACAATGAGCAGTTCTTC. Protein sequence: CASSLDSGSYNEQFF.

The rearrangement uses TRBV2 and TRBJ2-5; D perhaps matches TRBD1 (5 bases). Trimming stripped 6 bases from V and 5 bases from J, with 10 bases between. Germline CDR1 and CDR2: SNHLY and FYNNEI. This CDR3 is 12 amino acids long. The DNA of the CDR3 is TGTGCCAGCAGGTGGGGCTGGGAGACCCAGTACTTC. Protein product: CASRWGWETQYF.

V is TRBV9 and J is TRBJ1-5, with a weak D call TRBD1 (5 bases). Germline values: CDR1 SGDLS, CDR2 YYNGEE. The V gene lost 0 bases and the J gene lost 5 bases, with 12 bases spanning the gap. This CDR3 has 15 residues. CDR3 bases: TGTGCCAGCAGCGTAGGCGGGGACCCAGATCAGCCCCAGCATTTT. Translated: CASSVGGDPDQPQHF.

This clone was detected only a few times. The chain carries TRBV5-1 and TRBJ1-4, with D perhaps matching TRBD1 (5 bases). V shed 3 bases and J shed 0 bases, with 15 bases lying between them. This CDR3 comprises 17 residues. Germline-derived CDR1 and CDR2 are SGHRS and YFSETQ. CDR3 amino acids: CASSSPGGAATNEKLFF. CDR3 nucleotide sequence: TGCGCCAGCAGCTCGCCAGGAGGGGCCGCAACTAATGAAAAACTGTTTTTT.

This clone was counted once. The gene calls are TRBV12-3 or TRBV12-4 and TRBJ2-2; D call uncertain. Trimming pared 5 bases from V and 6 bases from J, leaving 10 bases between. The CDR3 is made up of 13 amino acids. The CDR3 region has the DNA TGTGCCAGCAGTCGGTCCCAGGCCGGGGAGCTGTTTTTT. This gives the protein CASSRSQAGELFF.

The chain combines TRBV2 with TRBJ2-7; TRBD2 is a possible D gene (5 bases). The germline gives CDR1 SNHLY, CDR2 FYNNEI. This CDR3 contains 15 residues. The germline V and J ends were trimmed by 1 base and 8 bases, with 18 bases remaining between them. CDR3 protein: CASSEEASSAKKQYF. CDR3 coding DNA: TGTGCCAGCAGTGAAGAGGCTAGCTCGGCCAAGAAGCAGTACTTC.

The CDR3 protein is CATNPGQGPPGELFF. The DNA for the CDR3 is TGTGCCACCAACCCGGGACAGGGTCCCCCCGGGGAGCTGTTTTTT. This chain links TRBV24-1 with TRBJ2-2; 9 nucleotides align to TRBD1. Germline values: CDR1 KGHDR, CDR2 SFDVKD. CDR3 length: 15 amino acids. The V segment lost 8 bases and the J segment 6 bases; nucleotides outside the gene matches: 9.

This clone was picked up a small number of times. The CDR3 nucleotides are TGCGCCAGCAGCTTGGCTCCAGGGGGCAATAATGAGCAGTTCTTC. Amino acids: CASSLAPGGNNEQFF. V is TRBV5-1 and J is TRBJ2-1; 8 nucleotides agree with TRBD1. After removal of 0 bases from V and 7 bases from J, the junction contained 6 bases not matched to a gene. Germline assignment: CDR1 SGHRS and CDR2 YFSETQ. The CDR3 consists of 15 residues.

The table lists this clone with a count of one. The genes are TRBV29-1 and TRBJ1-2; D remains unclear. This CDR3 spans 14 amino acids. The germline gives CDR1 SQVTM, CDR2 ANQGSEA. V was pared by 3 bases and J by 13 bases, with 24 bases between. The CDR3 sequence is CSVDLRREGRSATF. The DNA of the CDR3 is TGCAGCGTTGACCTGAGAAGGGAGGGCCGATCTGCCACCTTC.

This clone showed up just a few times. The chain carries TRBV7-6 and TRBJ2-7, with TRBD1 matching 7 bases. Losses at the gene ends were 5 bases for V and 2 bases for J; bases not matched to a gene: 12. The germline V gene has CDR1 SGHVS and CDR2 FNYEAQ. The CDR3 spans 16 residues. This chain's CDR3 is CASSTRTGPLPYEQYF. The CDR3 coding sequence is TGTGCCAGCAGCACTAGGACAGGTCCTTTACCCTACGAGCAGTACTTC.

The gene calls are TRBV11-1 and TRBJ2-3; D gene uncertain. CDR1 is SGHAT and CDR2 is FQDESV in the germline V gene (reference sequence). The CDR3 has 15 amino acids. Trimming took off 5 bases at V and 0 bases at J, with 12 bases between the two ends. This CDR3 is CASSEDGSSTDTQYF. The DNA for the CDR3 is TGTGCCAGCAGCGAAGACGGGTCTAGCACAGATACGCAGTATTTT.

The gene calls are TRBV18 and TRBJ1-3, with unresolved D. The CDR3 sequence is 17 residues long. Looked up from germline, CDR1 is KGHSH and CDR2 is LQKENI. V lost 10 bases to trimming and J lost 0 bases, with 22 bases between them. The CDR3 region has the DNA TGTGCCACCTCTTTTGTCGTAACAGCCAACTCTGGAAACACCATATATTTT. Protein sequence: CATSFVVTANSGNTIYF.

With regard to this clone: A junction end diverges from the germline sequence, so it may reflect a read error. The gene calls are TRBV2 and TRBJ2-1; D not resolved. Germline CDR1 reads SNHLY; CDR2 reads FYNNEI. CDR3 size: 14 residues. The CDR3 nucleotides read TGTGCCAGCAGGGAACTACGATTGTACAGTGAGCAGTTCTTC. Protein sequence: CASRELRLYSEQFF.

This chain joins TRBV18 and TRBJ2-1; 8 bases align to TRBD1. Germline assignment: CDR1 KGHSH and CDR2 LQKENI. Trimming cost V 1 base and J 6 bases; bases outside gene matches: 2. The CDR3 totals 14 residues. This chain's CDR3 is CASSPRDRGNEQFF. In DNA, the CDR3 is TGTGCCAGCTCACCACGAGACAGGGGCAATGAGCAGTTCTTC.

This clone was observed many times. This chain connects TRBV7-3 to TRBJ2-2, with a tentative D call TRBD2 (5 bases). Trimming cost V 4 bases and J 0 bases, with 15 bases left between them. The CDR3 is made up of 17 amino acids. Per the germline V gene, CDR1 is SGHTA and CDR2 is FQGTGA. The CDR3 is CASSSLGSGANTGELFF. The CDR3 DNA sequence: TGTGCCAGCAGCTCCTTGGGGAGCGGAGCGAACACCGGGGAGCTGTTTTTT.

The genes are TRBV7-2 and TRBJ1-5; D perhaps matches TRBD1 (6 bases). V shed 0 bases and J shed 7 bases, with 10 bases lying between them. CDR1 and CDR2 from the germline V gene are SGHTA and FQGNSA. The CDR3 consists of 14 residues. Here the CDR3 DNA reads TGTGCCAGCAGCTTAGCGCAGGGGAAGCAGCCCCAGCATTTT. This gives the protein CASSLAQGKQPQHF.

This clone came up a few times. The V gene is TRBV12-5, the J gene TRBJ1-4; D might be TRBD1 (6 bases). Germline CDR1 LGHNT, CDR2 FRNRAP. V lost 5 bases and J 5 bases, leaving 12 bases between the germline ends. The CDR3 has 14 amino acids. Here the CDR3 DNA reads TGTGCTAGTGGTACCGGACAGCAGAATGAAAAACTGTTTTTT. This gives the protein CASGTGQQNEKLFF. Full variable domain (remainder filled in from reference TRBV12-5 and TRBJ1-4): DARVTQTPRHKVTEMGQEVTMRCQPILGHNTVFWYRQTMMQGLELLAYFRNRAPLDDSGMPKDRFSAEMPDATLATLKIQPSEPRDSAVYFCASGTGQQNEKLFFGSGTQLSVL.

This chain uses TRBV19 with TRBJ2-3; 8 bases agree with TRBD1. V was clipped by 5 bases and J by 6 bases; unmatched bases: 4. The CDR3 sequence is 13 residues long. The germline V gene encodes CDR1 LNHDA and CDR2 SQIVND (reference sequence). The CDR3 sequence: CASSQQGADTQYF. CDR3 bases: TGTGCCAGTAGTCAGCAGGGGGCGGATACGCAGTATTTT.

This clone was seen more than once but under ten times. V usage is TRBV7-9 and J usage is TRBJ2-1; TRBD2 matches at 11 bases. Unmatched junction bases numbered 5, after V lost 5 bases and J lost 5 bases. This CDR3 region has 15 residues. Germline CDR1 is SEHNR and CDR2 is FQNEAQ (reference sequence). CDR3 sequence: CASSVSGRADNEQFF. CDR3 in DNA: TGTGCCAGCAGCGTTAGCGGGAGGGCCGACAATGAGCAGTTCTTC.

This chain connects TRBV2 to TRBJ2-1; 9 nucleotides line up with TRBD2. The V segment lost 4 bases and the J segment 7 bases; nucleotides outside the gene matches: 5. This CDR3 contains 14 residues. Germline V gives CDR1 SNHLY, CDR2 FYNNEI. The CDR3 nucleotides read TGTGCCAGCAGTGCGCGGGAGGGCCTTAATGAGCAGTTCTTC. This sequence encodes CASSAREGLNEQFF.

Concerning this clone: The identical CDR3 is also encoded by other nucleotide sequences in the sample. This chain connects TRBV7-9 to TRBJ1-2; 7 bases map to TRBD1. V dropped 5 bases and J dropped 6; count of bases not matched to a gene: 9. Germline V gene data show CDR1 as SEHNR and CDR2 as FQNEAQ (reference sequence). CDR3 size: 14 residues. The CDR3 DNA sequence: TGTGCCAGCAGCCCCCGGACAGGTCTCGATGGCTACACCTTC. Residues: CASSPRTGLDGYTF.

This chain links TRBV6-5 with TRBJ2-5; 8 bases map to TRBD1. CDR1 MNHEY and CDR2 SVGAGI come from the germline V gene. With V trimmed by 5 bases and J by 5 bases, 10 bases remained unmatched. The CDR3 is 15 amino acids. This chain's CDR3 is CASSKQGAELETQYF. The CDR3 nucleotides are TGTGCCAGCAGTAAGCAGGGGGCTGAACTGGAGACCCAGTACTTC.

V gene TRBV5-1 combines with J gene TRBJ2-5, with 9 bases aligning to TRBD1. V dropped 6 bases and J dropped 0; count of bases not matched to a gene: 12. Germline V lookup: CDR1 SGHRS, CDR2 YFSETQ. There are 17 residues in the CDR3. CDR3 sequence (DNA): TGCGCCAGCACCCGAGGGGGGACAGGGAATAACCAAGAGACCCAGTACTTC. It codes for CASTRGGTGNNQETQYF.

The V and J genes are TRBV10-3 and TRBJ2-1; D call uncertain. CDR1 and CDR2 from the germline V gene are ENHRY and SYGVKD. This CDR3 comprises 15 residues. Trimming cost V 10 bases and J 0 bases, with 16 bases left between them. CDR3 DNA sequence: TGTGCCACCATCCAGGTATCAGGCTCCTACAATGAGCAGTTCTTC. This gives the protein CATIQVSGSYNEQFF.

This clone came up once. The genes are TRBV7-2 and TRBJ1-2; the match to TRBD1 covers 7 bases. Germline V lookup: CDR1 SGHTA, CDR2 FQGNSA. CDR3 length: 13 residues. V trimming: 3 bases; J trimming: 4 bases; junction bases outside the gene matches: 2. DNA of the CDR3: TGTGCCAGCAGCTTGACAGGGATCTATGGCTACACCTTC. It specifies CASSLTGIYGYTF.